One and the same sample provided the 3 T cell receptor beta chains below, sequenced in a study of T cells in Graves' hyperthyroidism and ophthalmopathy. The investigators amplified TCR beta CDR3 regions from RNA transcripts. The study used the HTBI primer set for a first-round RT-PCR of the TCR CDR3. MiXCR, run by TCRdb on the multiplex PCR reads, gives a single entry per CDR3 protein. The table lists about 480,000 distinct CDR3 sequences, about an eighth of them singletons, with over 15% in the top ten. Specimen: blood. The source of these receptors is a woman aged 18-35 years with Graves' hyperthyroidism.

V and J are TRBV20-1 and TRBJ2-7; D not certain. This CDR3 contains 11 residues. Germline V gene lookup returns CDR1 DFQATT and CDR2 SNEGSKA (reference sequence). Between the trimmed V and J ends, which lost 7 bases and 5 bases, there was a span of 12 bases. CDR3 DNA: TGCAGTGGGTTGTGGCTTAACGAGCAGTACTTC. Its protein product is CSGLWLNEQYF.

Turning to this clonotype: This likely comes from a read error, as the CDR3 has no conserved phenylalanine or tryptophan at its end. The chain employs TRBV25-1 and TRBJ1-5; D call uncertain. This CDR3 is built from 13 residues. Trimming took off 1 base at V and 4 bases at J, with 5 bases between the two ends. Germline-derived CDR1 and CDR2 are MGHDK and SYGVNS. CDR3 sequence reads: CASSESINQPQHS. As DNA, the CDR3 is TGTGCCAGCAGTGAATCGATTAATCAGCCCCAGCATTCT.

Many counts were recorded for this clonotype. This chain uses TRBV19 with TRBJ1-2; 7 bases match TRBD1. The CDR3 contains 15 residues. J was trimmed by 4 bases and V by 3 bases; bases with no gene match: 8. Looked up from germline, CDR1 is LNHDA and CDR2 is SQIVND (reference sequence). As DNA, the CDR3 is TGTGCCAGTAGTATCGACGGCAGGGGGTTCTATGGCTACACCTTC. Translation: CASSIDGRGFYGYTF. The full variable domain, its missing parts supplied by reference TRBV19 and TRBJ1-2, is DGGITQSPKYLFRKEGQNVTLSCEQNLNHDAMYWYRQDPGQGLRLIYYSQIVNDFQKGDIAEGYSVSREKKESFPLTVTSAQKNPTAFYLCASSIDGRGFYGYTFGSGTRLTVV.